Below, one T cell receptor beta chain is given with its context. The data originate from a study of blood T cell repertoires in COVID-19. Study at large: T cells, B-cell-depleted T cells, or PBMCs provided the cDNA or gDNA that served as material.

Germline V lookup: CDR1 MRHNA, CDR2 SNTAGT. The V and J ends lost 10 bases and 2 bases, in that order; junction bases with no gene match: 7. The CDR3 runs to 14 residues. The data were produced by immunoSEQ multiplex PCR, yet TCRdb's version contains in-frame clones alone and is incomplete. The profile shows roughly 200,000 clones, roughly 85% of them singletons. The chain combines TRBV6-4 with TRBJ2-3; 9 nucleotides agree with TRBD1. This clonotype originated in an elderly woman with acute or convalescent COVID-19. Sequencing was carried out using peripheral blood. CDR3 residues: CATRQGGNTDTQYF. In DNA, the CDR3 is TGTGCCACCAGACAGGGGGGGAACACAGATACGCAGTATTTT.